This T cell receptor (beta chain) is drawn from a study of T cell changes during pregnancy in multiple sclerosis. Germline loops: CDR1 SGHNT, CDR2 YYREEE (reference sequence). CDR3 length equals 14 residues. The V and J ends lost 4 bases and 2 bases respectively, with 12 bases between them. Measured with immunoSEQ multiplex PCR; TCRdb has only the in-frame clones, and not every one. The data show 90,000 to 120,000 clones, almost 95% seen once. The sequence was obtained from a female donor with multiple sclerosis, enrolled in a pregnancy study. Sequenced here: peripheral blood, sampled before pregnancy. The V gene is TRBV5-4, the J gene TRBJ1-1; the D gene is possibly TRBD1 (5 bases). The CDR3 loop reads CASSLGPTNTEAFF. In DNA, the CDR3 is TGTGCCAGCAGCCTGGGACCGACTAACACTGAAGCTTTCTTT.